Listed below are T cell receptor beta chains from one sample, sequenced in a study of OX40 agonist ivuxolimab in advanced cancers. Sequencing used immunoSEQ multiplex PCR; TCRdb keeps in-frame clones, though not all of them. The repertoire holds fewer than 95,000 clones, about nine tenths seen once, with nearly 7.5% in the top ten. The starting material was CD4+ or CD8+ T cells sorted from blood, obtained in a trial of the OX40 agonist ivuxolimab. The receptors derive from an adult with an advanced solid tumor such as melanoma, head and neck, liver or kidney cancer. CDR3s include the opening cysteine and the closing phenylalanine or tryptophan. Fields, in order: D gene, clone size, J gene, V gene, CDR3 DNA, CDR3 protein. D genes are given only for firm matches. Only part of the rows carry a size: once, few, many, or a class if the clone is expanded.

d_gene: TRBD1; abundance: NA; j_gene: TRBJ1-5; v_gene: TRBV27; CDR3nt: TGTGCCAGCAGTCCTGGGACAGGGGCCAATCAGCCCCAGCATTTT; CDR3aa: CASSPGTGANQPQHF
d_gene: TRBD1; abundance: NA; j_gene: TRBJ1-1; v_gene: TRBV7-9; CDR3nt: TGTGCCAGCAGCATGCCCTCCGGGACAGGGAAGAACACTGAAGCTTTCTTT; CDR3aa: CASSMPSGTGKNTEAFF
d_gene: TRBD2; abundance: NA; j_gene: TRBJ2-4; v_gene: TRBV19; CDR3nt: TGTGCCAGTAGTATAGGGCCTAGCGGAACGATCCTAGCCAAAAACATTCAGTACTTC; CDR3aa: CASSIGPSGTILAKNIQYF
d_gene: NA; abundance: once; j_gene: TRBJ1-3; v_gene: TRBV4-1; CDR3nt: TGCGCCAGCAGCCCCACCCAATGGGAGCCGAGCTCTGGAAACACCATATATTTT; CDR3aa: CASSPTQWEPSSGNTIYF
d_gene: NA; abundance: NA; j_gene: TRBJ2-2; v_gene: TRBV7-9; CDR3nt: TGTGCCAGCAGCTTAGCGCGCACCGGGGAGCTGTTTTTT; CDR3aa: CASSLARTGELFF
d_gene: NA; abundance: NA; j_gene: TRBJ1-2; v_gene: TRBV7-9; CDR3nt: TGTGCCAGCAGCGTTTCGGGAAGGTTCTTTATTAACTATGGCTACACCTTC; CDR3aa: CASSVSGRFFINYGYTF
d_gene: NA; abundance: NA; j_gene: TRBJ1-1; v_gene: TRBV28; CDR3nt: TGTGCCAGCAGTTTCCGTGCTCTCGGAGCTTTCTTT; CDR3aa: CASSFRALGAFF
d_gene: NA; abundance: NA; j_gene: TRBJ2-1; v_gene: TRBV6-5; CDR3nt: TGTGCCAGCAGTTACTCGAACAGCAATGAGCAGTTCTTC; CDR3aa: CASSYSNSNEQFF
d_gene: NA; abundance: NA; j_gene: TRBJ2-5; v_gene: TRBV6-5; CDR3nt: TGTGCCAGCATTCCAACGGGAGTTGGGACCCAGTACTTC; CDR3aa: CASIPTGVGTQYF
d_gene: TRBD1; abundance: NA; j_gene: TRBJ2-7; v_gene: TRBV11-3; CDR3nt: TGTGCCAGCAGCTTACCGGGACAGTCTTCCTACGAGCAGTACTTC; CDR3aa: CASSLPGQSSYEQYF
d_gene: TRBD2; abundance: once; j_gene: TRBJ2-2; v_gene: TRBV5-4; CDR3nt: TGTGCCAGCAGCTTGGACACTAGCGGGACCGGGGAGCTGTTTTTT; CDR3aa: CASSLDTSGTGELFF
d_gene: TRBD2; abundance: NA; j_gene: TRBJ2-3; v_gene: TRBV4-2; CDR3nt: TGTGCCAGCAGCCAAGTATCTGCGGGGGGGGGCCAAGATACGCAGTATTTT; CDR3aa: CASSQVSAGGGQDTQYF
d_gene: TRBD1; abundance: NA; j_gene: TRBJ2-7; v_gene: TRBV14; CDR3nt: TGTGCCAGCAGCCAAGTCGGCCGCTACCGGGACAGGGACTCCTACGAGCAGTACTTC; CDR3aa: CASSQVGRYRDRDSYEQYF
d_gene: NA; abundance: once; j_gene: TRBJ2-3; v_gene: TRBV11-3; CDR3nt: TGTGCCAGCAGCTACTCAGACGGGAGTGGGACAGATACGCAGTATTTT; CDR3aa: CASSYSDGSGTDTQYF
d_gene: TRBD1; abundance: NA; j_gene: TRBJ2-2; v_gene: TRBV19; CDR3nt: TGTGCCAGTAGTATCCGGGGACAGACGAACACCGGGGAGCTGTTTTTT; CDR3aa: CASSIRGQTNTGELFF
d_gene: TRBD2; abundance: NA; j_gene: TRBJ2-7; v_gene: TRBV7-9; CDR3nt: TGTGCCAGCAGCCCGGACTGGGGGGGCTACGAGCAGTACTTC; CDR3aa: CASSPDWGGYEQYF
d_gene: NA; abundance: NA; j_gene: TRBJ2-5; v_gene: TRBV9; CDR3nt: TGTGCCAGCAGCGTAGGGATGGAAGAGACCCAGTACTTC; CDR3aa: CASSVGMEETQYF
d_gene: NA; abundance: NA; j_gene: TRBJ1-2; v_gene: TRBV6-6; CDR3nt: TGTGCCAGCAGTTACCGATCTGATTCTAACTATGGCTACACCTTC; CDR3aa: CASSYRSDSNYGYTF
d_gene: TRBD2; abundance: NA; j_gene: TRBJ2-7; v_gene: TRBV9; CDR3nt: TGTGCCAGCAGCGTATTCCCGCGGGGGGTGGACGAGCAGTACTTC; CDR3aa: CASSVFPRGVDEQYF
d_gene: NA; abundance: NA; j_gene: TRBJ1-5; v_gene: TRBV9; CDR3nt: TGTGCCAGCAGCGTAGCAGGGGATGTCGAGCAGCCCCAGCATTTT; CDR3aa: CASSVAGDVEQPQHF
d_gene: NA; abundance: NA; j_gene: TRBJ1-3; v_gene: TRBV4-1; CDR3nt: TGCGCCAGCAGCCCAGTATGGGGGTCTGGAAACACCATATATTTT; CDR3aa: CASSPVWGSGNTIYF
d_gene: NA; abundance: NA; j_gene: TRBJ2-3; v_gene: TRBV19; CDR3nt: TGTGCCAGTACTAGGGAGTCCGTGACCACAGATACGCAGTATTTT; CDR3aa: CASTRESVTTDTQYF
d_gene: NA; abundance: NA; j_gene: TRBJ1-1; v_gene: TRBV9; CDR3nt: TGTGCCAGCAGCGTAGCTGGCAGTTGGAACACTGAAGCTTTCTTT; CDR3aa: CASSVAGSWNTEAFF
d_gene: NA; abundance: NA; j_gene: TRBJ2-5; v_gene: TRBV7-8; CDR3nt: TGTGCCAGCAGCATAGCCAGGGCGGTGCTCCAAGAGACCCAGTACTTC; CDR3aa: CASSIARAVLQETQYF
d_gene: NA; abundance: NA; j_gene: TRBJ2-5; v_gene: TRBV27; CDR3nt: TGTGCCAGCAGTTCCCAGGCCGGGCCAGAGACCCAGTACTTC; CDR3aa: CASSSQAGPETQYF
d_gene: TRBD1; abundance: NA; j_gene: TRBJ2-2; v_gene: TRBV10-3; CDR3nt: TGTGCCATCAGTCCCGGGACAGTCAACACCGGGGAGCTGTTTTTT; CDR3aa: CAISPGTVNTGELFF
d_gene: NA; abundance: once; j_gene: TRBJ2-1; v_gene: TRBV13; CDR3nt: TGTGCCAGCAGTCCTCCGCGGGCGGAGGATGAGCAGTTCTTC; CDR3aa: CASSPPRAEDEQFF
d_gene: NA; abundance: NA; j_gene: TRBJ2-3; v_gene: TRBV7-3; CDR3nt: TGTGCCAGCAGCACCGGGAGCTTGGGAGATACGCAGTATTTT; CDR3aa: CASSTGSLGDTQYF
d_gene: NA; abundance: NA; j_gene: TRBJ2-7; v_gene: TRBV6-5; CDR3nt: TGTGCCAGCAACTTAGGGGACTTAACCTACGAGCAGTACTTC; CDR3aa: CASNLGDLTYEQYF
d_gene: TRBD2; abundance: NA; j_gene: TRBJ2-7; v_gene: TRBV28; CDR3nt: TGTGCCAGCAGTTCCCCCCCGGGACTAGCACACGAGCAGTACTTC; CDR3aa: CASSSPPGLAHEQYF
d_gene: NA; abundance: NA; j_gene: TRBJ2-1; v_gene: TRBV7-9; CDR3nt: TGTGCCAGCAGCTTAGGGGGTGGCGGTGAGCAGTTCTTC; CDR3aa: CASSLGGGGEQFF
d_gene: TRBD2; abundance: NA; j_gene: TRBJ2-3; v_gene: TRBV28; CDR3nt: TGTGCCAGCAGTCCATTTAGCGGGAGTGGGTCAGATACGCAGTATTTT; CDR3aa: CASSPFSGSGSDTQYF
d_gene: TRBD1; abundance: NA; j_gene: TRBJ2-7; v_gene: TRBV19; CDR3nt: TGTGCCAGTAGTATGTCCTTCGATTCGGGACAGGGGGTGTACGAGCAGTACTTC; CDR3aa: CASSMSFDSGQGVYEQYF
d_gene: TRBD1; abundance: NA; j_gene: TRBJ1-2; v_gene: TRBV28; CDR3nt: TGTGCCATCATGACAGGGAGCTATGGCTACACCTTC; CDR3aa: CAIMTGSYGYTF
d_gene: NA; abundance: few; j_gene: TRBJ2-1; v_gene: TRBV7-9; CDR3nt: TGTGCCAGCGAGGGGGTCTACAATGAGCAGTTCTTC; CDR3aa: CASEGVYNEQFF
d_gene: NA; abundance: NA; j_gene: TRBJ2-3; v_gene: TRBV5-1; CDR3nt: TGCGCCAGCAGCTTGGAGGCAAGAAGCACAGATACGCAGTATTTT; CDR3aa: CASSLEARSTDTQYF
d_gene: NA; abundance: once; j_gene: TRBJ1-1; v_gene: TRBV6-5; CDR3nt: TGTGCCAGCAGTTACTGGGCAGGGAGCACTGAAGCTTTCTTT; CDR3aa: CASSYWAGSTEAFF
d_gene: TRBD1; abundance: NA; j_gene: TRBJ2-1; v_gene: TRBV7-2; CDR3nt: TGTGCCAGCAGCTCCAGGACAGGCTACAATGAGCAGTTCTTC; CDR3aa: CASSSRTGYNEQFF
d_gene: NA; abundance: NA; j_gene: TRBJ2-3; v_gene: TRBV7-9; CDR3nt: TGTGCCAGCAGCCCGCTGGCGGAGGATACGCAGTATTTT; CDR3aa: CASSPLAEDTQYF
d_gene: NA; abundance: NA; j_gene: TRBJ2-2; v_gene: TRBV6-6; CDR3nt: TGTGCCAGCACCTCCTTACCCCCCGGGGAGCTGTTTTTT; CDR3aa: CASTSLPPGELFF
d_gene: NA; abundance: NA; j_gene: TRBJ1-6; v_gene: TRBV4-1; CDR3nt: TGCGCCAGCAGCCAAGGACAGGCCAATTCACCCCTCCACTTT; CDR3aa: CASSQGQANSPLHF
d_gene: NA; abundance: NA; j_gene: TRBJ1-1; v_gene: TRBV4-1; CDR3nt: TGCGCCAGCAGCCAAGACAGGGGTAACACTGAAGCTTTCTTT; CDR3aa: CASSQDRGNTEAFF
d_gene: NA; abundance: NA; j_gene: TRBJ1-1; v_gene: TRBV2; CDR3nt: TGTGCCAGCAGGGGACTAAGGGTGACAAGAAGAAAAATGAACACTGAAGCTTTCTTT; CDR3aa: CASRGLRVTRRKMNTEAFF
d_gene: TRBD2; abundance: NA; j_gene: TRBJ2-3; v_gene: TRBV4-1; CDR3nt: TGCGCCAGCAGCCCCACTAGCCCGCGGGGGGGGGCAGATACGCAGTATTTT; CDR3aa: CASSPTSPRGGADTQYF
d_gene: NA; abundance: NA; j_gene: TRBJ1-5; v_gene: TRBV28; CDR3nt: TGTGCCAGCAGTTTCACCAGTGCGAATCAGCCCCAGCATTTT; CDR3aa: CASSFTSANQPQHF
d_gene: NA; abundance: NA; j_gene: TRBJ2-7; v_gene: TRBV4-2; CDR3nt: TGTGCCAGCAGCCAAGGAAGAGGGGATCCCTACGAGCAGTACTTC; CDR3aa: CASSQGRGDPYEQYF
d_gene: NA; abundance: NA; j_gene: TRBJ2-5; v_gene: TRBV11-3; CDR3nt: TGTGCCAGCAGCCGACGGACTGTTGAGACCCAGTACTTC; CDR3aa: CASSRRTVETQYF
d_gene: NA; abundance: once; j_gene: TRBJ1-5; v_gene: TRBV27; CDR3nt: TGTGCCAGCAGTGGGGGGAGTCCTAATCAGCCCCAGCATTTT; CDR3aa: CASSGGSPNQPQHF
d_gene: NA; abundance: NA; j_gene: TRBJ1-1; v_gene: TRBV6-6; CDR3nt: TGTGCCAGCCTGCTGGGAACTGAAGCTTTCTTT; CDR3aa: CASLLGTEAFF
d_gene: NA; abundance: once; j_gene: TRBJ1-5; v_gene: TRBV6-5; CDR3nt: TGTGCCAGCAGTACCCAGGGAACCGGCAATCAGCCCCAGCATTTT; CDR3aa: CASSTQGTGNQPQHF
d_gene: TRBD1; abundance: NA; j_gene: TRBJ2-3; v_gene: TRBV9; CDR3nt: TGTGCCAGCAGCGTCCGTTCCGGGACAGGGTCCATCACAGATACGCAGTATTTT; CDR3aa: CASSVRSGTGSITDTQYF
d_gene: TRBD1; abundance: large; j_gene: TRBJ2-2; v_gene: TRBV4-1; CDR3nt: TGCGCCAGCAGCCAATTTCAGGGGGCGATTGCCGGGGAGCTGTTTTTT; CDR3aa: CASSQFQGAIAGELFF